These 6 T cell receptor beta chains originate from one sample sequenced in a study of CD8 T cells in ankylosing spondylitis (TCRdb year 2017). Libraries were prepared through 5' RACE. This sample was sequenced with an Illumina HiSeq 2500. Using fastp at Q25 and MiXCR, TCRdb reprocessed the public reads and kept productive beta chains. Rows with a matching CDR3 protein are joined into one entry that keeps the most common DNA and genes. For this sample there are around 340,000 distinct CDR3 sequences; roughly 14% appear just once. Around 1% of the sample belongs to the ten largest clones. The sequencing input was blood, either unsorted or a sorted T cell fraction (not recorded which). These receptors came from a male donor with ankylosing spondylitis or in good health (not recorded which).

This clonotype occurred many times. The gene calls are TRBV9 and TRBJ2-2, with D perhaps matching TRBD1 or TRBD2 (5 bases each). The germline V gene has CDR1 SGDLS and CDR2 YYNGEE. V shed 4 bases and J shed 7 bases, with 11 bases lying between them. The CDR3 is 13 residues long. The CDR3 here is CASSLGTGGELFF. In DNA form, the CDR3 reads TGTGCCAGCAGCTTAGGGACGGGCGGGGAGCTGTTTTTT.

The chain combines TRBV3-1 with TRBJ1-3; D perhaps matches TRBD1 (5 bases). This CDR3 is built from 15 residues. The V end was cut by 2 bases, the J end by 8 bases, with 16 bases between. CDR1 and CDR2 (germline): LGHDT, YNNKEL (reference sequence). CDR3 in amino acids: CASSQKGDPLDTIYF. CDR3 DNA: TGTGCCAGCAGCCAAAAAGGGGATCCCTTGGACACCATATATTTT.

The chain combines TRBV19 with TRBJ2-1; weak D call: TRBD2 (6 bases). The germline CDR1 and CDR2 sequences are LNHDA and SQIVND (reference sequence). This CDR3 is built from 15 residues. Trimming took off 1 base at V and 0 bases at J, with 7 bases between the two ends. CDR3 bases: TGTGCCAGTAGTATAGTAGCGGTCTCCTACAATGAGCAGTTCTTC. The encoded protein is CASSIVAVSYNEQFF.

This clonotype was observed at least ten times. The rearrangement links TRBV21-1 to TRBJ2-7; whether TRBD1, the table's D call, matches the DNA was not checked. TRBV21-1 has pseudogene status. The CDR3 totals 17 residues. The DNA for the CDR3 is TGTGCCAGCAGCTCTATTTGGGGACAGGGCAGAACCTACGAGCAGTACTTC. It codes for CASSSIWGQGRTYEQYF.

This clonotype was observed at least ten times. The genes are TRBV7-2 and TRBJ1-2; the match to TRBD1 covers 7 bases. The J segment lost 4 bases and the V segment lost 6 bases, leaving 8 bases of the junction unmatched. CDR3 length: 14 amino acids. Germline CDR1 and CDR2: SGHTA and FQGNSA. The DNA of the CDR3 is TGTGCCAGCAGTTCAACAGGGGCGGGCTATGGCTACACCTTC. Protein: CASSSTGAGYGYTF. Complete variable domain (other parts from reference TRBV7-2 and TRBJ1-2): GAGVSQSPSNKVTEKGKDVELRCDPISGHTALYWYRQSLGQGLEFLIYFQGNSAPDKSGLPSDRFSAERTGGSVSTLTIQRTQQEDSAVYLCASSSTGAGYGYTFGSGTRLTVV.

J is TRBJ2-1 and V is TRBV5-1; TRBD2 aligns across 10 bases. Germline CDR1 and CDR2: SGHRS and YFSETQ. The CDR3 is 16 residues long. Trimming cost V 0 bases and J 5 bases; bases outside gene matches: 5. CDR3: CASSLEGTSANNEQFF. DNA of the CDR3: TGCGCCAGCAGCTTGGAGGGGACTAGCGCCAACAATGAGCAGTTCTTC. The full variable domain, its missing parts supplied by reference TRBV5-1 and TRBJ2-1, is KAGVTQTPRYLIKTRGQQVTLSCSPISGHRSVSWYQQTPGQGLQFLFEYFSETQRNKGNFPGRFSGRQFSNSRSEMNVSTLELGDSALYLCASSLEGTSANNEQFFGPGTRLTVL.